This section outlines one T cell receptor (beta chain) sequence together with its context. The sample comes from a study of early T cells in non-severe SARS-CoV-2 infection. Unique molecular identifiers tagged individual cDNA molecules. One entry per CDR3 protein results from TCRdb running MiXCR on the 5' RACE reads. The sample yields more than 20,000 distinct CDR3 sequences, less than 6% seen once. Germline CDR1 and CDR2: SNHLY and FYNNEI. V lost 5 bases and J lost 6, with 8 bases in between. The CDR3 totals 12 residues. The TCR comes from an adult who was a healthcare worker with PCR-confirmed SARS-CoV-2 infection or an uninfected control (not recorded which). The chain employs TRBV2 and TRBJ2-1, with D uncertain. Sequencing used whole blood. CDR3 loop: CASSRDGNEQFF. In DNA form, the CDR3 reads TGTGCCAGCAGTAGAGACGGCAATGAGCAGTTCTTC.